The clone carrying this T cell receptor (beta chain) was found once. These data belong to a study of blood T cell repertoires in COVID-19. Sequencing used immunoSEQ multiplex PCR; TCRdb keeps in-frame clones, though not all of them. The sample yields 210,000 or so clones, 87% seen once. Adults between about 18 and 89 years of age took part from about 24 US areas. Grouping used clinical history reported by participants in a survey and questionnaire. This CDR3 has 17 residues. V lost 3 bases, J lost 3 bases, and 17 bases lay in between. Per the germline V gene, CDR1 is LNHDA and CDR2 is SQIVND (reference sequence).

The TCR was taken from a man younger than 45 who had recovered from COVID-19. Sequencing used PBMCs or T cells enriched from blood (not recorded which). J is TRBJ2-2 and V is TRBV19; possible D gene TRBD1, 6 bases. The DNA for the CDR3 is TGTGCCAGTAGTATCCCCAAGACAGGCCGGCACACCGGGGAGCTGTTTTTT. As protein: CASSIPKTGRHTGELFF.